The 5 T cell receptor beta chains presented below share a single source sample, sequenced in a study of shared clonotypes between healthy human individuals. Using immunoSEQ multiplex PCR, the repertoire was profiled, and TCRdb retains in-frame clones only, with some absent. The sample has 1,400,000 or so clones, roughly 98.5% seen once; the top ten hold 0.36%. Source material: naive CD4+ T cells sorted from blood. Subset noted: CD45RA+ positively selected. The receptor set was obtained from a man under 40 in good health.

J is TRBJ1-5 and V is TRBV4-1; D is possibly TRBD1 (5 bases). V lost 1 base, J lost 6 bases, and 16 bases lay in between. Germline CDR1 is MGHRA and CDR2 is YSYEKL. This CDR3 contains 16 residues. The CDR3 region is CASSQVGRERSQPQHF. For the CDR3, the DNA is TGCGCCAGCAGCCAAGTAGGCAGGGAGAGGAGTCAGCCCCAGCATTTT.

A single count supports this clone. V and J are TRBV15 and TRBJ2-3; the D gene is possibly TRBD2 (5 bases). CDR3 length: 11 residues. Per germline, CDR1 LNHNV and CDR2 YYDKDF (reference sequence). V was shortened by 8 bases and J by 4 bases, with 7 bases between the two germline ends. Here the CDR3 reads CATGAADTQYF. The CDR3 DNA reads TGTGCCACCGGAGCGGCAGATACGCAGTATTTT.

V and J are TRBV29-1 and TRBJ2-2; TRBD1 matches 9 bases. Trimming cost V 7 bases and J 2 bases; bases outside gene matches: 5. The CDR3 totals 14 residues. The germline V gene encodes CDR1 SQVTM and CDR2 ANQGSEA. DNA for the CDR3: TGCAGCGCAAGGACAGGGGTAAACACCGGGGAGCTGTTTTTT. Its protein product is CSARTGVNTGELFF.

The chain recombines TRBV28 with TRBJ2-1; D unclear. The CDR3 has 8 amino acids. Looked up from germline, CDR1 is MDHEN and CDR2 is SYDVKM. V lost 7 bases to trimming and J lost 9 bases, with 1 base between them. As DNA, the CDR3 is TGTGCCAGCACTGAGCAGTTCTTC. Its protein is CASTEQFF.

This chain uses TRBV20-1 with TRBJ2-7, with D possibly TRBD1 on 6 matching bases. From germline, CDR1 is DFQATT and CDR2 SNEGSKA (reference sequence). The ends were cut back, 6 bases at V and 2 bases at J, with 8 bases in the middle. The length of the CDR3 is 11 residues. CDR3 bases: TGCAGTGCCGACAGGACCTACGAGCAGTACTTC. It encodes CSADRTYEQYF.